This TCR beta chain was profiled in a study of T cells in Graves' hyperthyroidism and ophthalmopathy. Overall study context: Sampling of peripheral blood happened at initial diagnosis, prior to any treatment.

Diagnosis rested on symptoms, serum thyroxine and TRAb, thyroid ultrasound, and orbital computed tomography. Source material for PBMCs was 10 ml fresh peripheral blood. There were TCR beta CDR3 regions amplified from RNA transcripts. An initial round of RT-PCR targeting the TCR CDR3 relied on the HTBI primer set. MiXCR, run by TCRdb on the multiplex PCR reads, gives a single entry per CDR3 protein. The table records 550,000 to 600,000 distinct CDR3 sequences, over 15% of them present only once. Overall study results and limits: Most expanded thyroid clonotypes above 0.001 also appeared in blood.

This clonotype was observed many times. Its cognate antigen is unknown. The sample taken for sequencing was blood. The clonotype originates from a woman aged 18-29 years with Graves' hyperthyroidism.

The CDR3, as DNA: TGTGCCAGCAGCTCAGTAATTAGGAGGGGCTATAGCAATCAGCCCCAGCATTTT. Its protein product is CASSSVIRRGYSNQPQHF. This chain links TRBV7-8 with TRBJ1-5; D is possibly TRBD1 (5 bases). CDR3 length: 18 residues. Trimming pared 4 bases from V and 0 bases from J, leaving 19 bases between. Germline V gene sequence: CDR1 SGHVS, CDR2 FQNEAQ.